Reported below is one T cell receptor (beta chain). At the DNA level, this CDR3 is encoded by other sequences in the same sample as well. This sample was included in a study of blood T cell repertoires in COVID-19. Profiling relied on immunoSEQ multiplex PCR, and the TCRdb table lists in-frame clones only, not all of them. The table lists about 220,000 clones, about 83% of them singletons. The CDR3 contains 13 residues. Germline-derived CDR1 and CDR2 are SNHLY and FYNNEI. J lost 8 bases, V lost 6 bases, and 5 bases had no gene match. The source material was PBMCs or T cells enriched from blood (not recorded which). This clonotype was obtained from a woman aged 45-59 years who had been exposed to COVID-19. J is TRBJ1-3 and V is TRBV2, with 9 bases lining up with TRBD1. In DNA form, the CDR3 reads TGTGCCAGCAGCAGGACAGGGGTGGACACCATATATTTT. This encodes CASSRTGVDTIYF.